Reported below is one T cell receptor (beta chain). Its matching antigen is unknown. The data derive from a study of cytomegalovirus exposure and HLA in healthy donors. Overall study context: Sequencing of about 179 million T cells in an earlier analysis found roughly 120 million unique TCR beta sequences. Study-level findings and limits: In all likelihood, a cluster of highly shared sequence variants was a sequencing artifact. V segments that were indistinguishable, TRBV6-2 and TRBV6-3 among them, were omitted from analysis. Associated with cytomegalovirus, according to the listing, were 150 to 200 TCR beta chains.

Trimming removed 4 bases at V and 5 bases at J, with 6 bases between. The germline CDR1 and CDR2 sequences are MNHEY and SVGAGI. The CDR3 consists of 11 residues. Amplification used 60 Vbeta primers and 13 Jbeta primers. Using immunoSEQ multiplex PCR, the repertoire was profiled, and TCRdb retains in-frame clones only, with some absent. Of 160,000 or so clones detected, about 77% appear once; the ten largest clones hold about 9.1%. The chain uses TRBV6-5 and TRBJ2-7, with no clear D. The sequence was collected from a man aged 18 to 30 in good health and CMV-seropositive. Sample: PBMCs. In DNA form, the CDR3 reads TGTGCCAGCAGTTTCCTCCACGAGCAGTACTTC. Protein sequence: CASSFLHEQYF.